Sequencing of this T cell receptor (beta chain) was carried out in a study of OX40 agonist ivuxolimab in advanced cancers. Study at large: Partial responses were seen in three patients, one with hepatocellular carcinoma and two with cutaneous melanoma. Study-wide findings and caveats: A proportion of nonresponders additionally exhibited low normalized T-cell clonal expansion.

Libraries were prepared by immunoSEQ multiplex PCR; TCRdb keeps only in-frame clonotypes and omits some of them. This table has tens of thousands of clones, about nine tenths appearing once. Germline V gene sequence: CDR1 MNHEY, CDR2 SVGAGI. Between the trimmed V and J ends, which lost 4 bases and 7 bases, there was a span of 13 bases. This CDR3 region has 14 residues. Notes on this clone: Antigen: not known.

This TCR came from an adult with an advanced solid tumor such as melanoma, head and neck, liver or kidney cancer. The chain is built from TRBV6-5 and TRBJ2-2, with D hard to call. Material: CD4+ or CD8+ T cells sorted from blood, obtained in a trial of the OX40 agonist ivuxolimab. CDR3 amino acids: CASSSYAPVGELFF. DNA for the CDR3: TGTGCCAGCAGTTCATATGCACCAGTCGGGGAGCTGTTTTTT.